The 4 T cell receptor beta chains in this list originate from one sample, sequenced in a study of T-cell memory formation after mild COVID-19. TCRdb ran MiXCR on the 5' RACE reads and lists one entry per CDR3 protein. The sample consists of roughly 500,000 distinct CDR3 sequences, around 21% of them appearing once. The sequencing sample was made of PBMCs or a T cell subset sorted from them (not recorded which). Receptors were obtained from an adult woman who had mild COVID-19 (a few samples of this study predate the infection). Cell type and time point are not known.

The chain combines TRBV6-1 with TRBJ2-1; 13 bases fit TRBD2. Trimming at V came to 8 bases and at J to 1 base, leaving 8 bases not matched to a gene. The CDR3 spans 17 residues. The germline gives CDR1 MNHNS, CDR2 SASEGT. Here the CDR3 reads CASGPRGLAGSYNEQFF. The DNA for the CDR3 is TGTGCCAGCGGTCCCCGGGGACTAGCGGGATCCTACAATGAGCAGTTCTTC.

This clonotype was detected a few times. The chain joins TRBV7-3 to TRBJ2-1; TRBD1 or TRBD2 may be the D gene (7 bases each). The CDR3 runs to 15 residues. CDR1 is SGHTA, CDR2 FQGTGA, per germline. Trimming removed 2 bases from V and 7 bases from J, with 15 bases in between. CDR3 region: CASSLFGQGGNEQFF. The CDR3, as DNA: TGTGCCAGCAGCTTATTTGGGCAGGGGGGGAATGAGCAGTTCTTC.

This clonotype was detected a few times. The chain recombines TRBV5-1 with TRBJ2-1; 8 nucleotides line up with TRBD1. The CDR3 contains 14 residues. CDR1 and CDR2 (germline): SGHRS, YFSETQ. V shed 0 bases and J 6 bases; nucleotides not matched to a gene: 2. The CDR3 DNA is TGCGCCAGCAGCTTGGGCGACAGGGGCAATGAGCAGTTCTTC. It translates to CASSLGDRGNEQFF.

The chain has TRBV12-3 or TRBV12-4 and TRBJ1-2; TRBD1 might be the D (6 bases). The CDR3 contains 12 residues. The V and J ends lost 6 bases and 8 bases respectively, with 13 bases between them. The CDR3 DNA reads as TGTGCCAGCAGCCCGTCAGGGGTCGGCTACACCTTC. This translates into CASSPSGVGYTF.